The T cell receptor (beta chain) described here comes from a study of blood T cell repertoires in COVID-19. For the study at large: Sites in the United States, Italy and Spain provided acute and convalescent COVID-19 samples. T cells, B-cell-depleted T cells, or PBMCs provided the cDNA or gDNA that served as material.

In the original analysis: From reference gene primer amplification, estimates of nucleated cell counts were derived. Assay: immunoSEQ multiplex PCR; the TCRdb copy retains only in-frame clones and omits some. V and J calls and clone size are as listed in that table; D and trimming were resolved from the DNA. The data hold hundreds of thousands of clones, with 87% observed a single time. The ends lost 5 bases at V and 4 bases at J; junction bases unmatched: 7. CDR1 and CDR2 from the germline V gene are MNHEY and SMNVEV (reference sequence). The CDR3 totals 14 residues. The V and J genes are TRBV27 and TRBJ1-1; TRBD1 matches 7 bases. The sequence was obtained from a man between 18 and 29 years old with active or convalescent COVID-19. The sample comprised peripheral blood. The DNA for the CDR3 is TGTGCCAGCAGTACATATCAGGGGGGCACTGAAGCTTTCTTT. It encodes CASSTYQGGTEAFF.